This TCR beta chain is drawn from a study of CD8+ T cells in alopecia areata listed by TCRdb under 2018. Broadly, across the study: Treated patients were enrolled in an open-label pilot trial of oral tofacitinib, 5 to 10 mg twice daily, for moderate-to-severe alopecia areata. Scalp tissue and sorted CD4+ and CD8+ peripheral blood T cells from patchy and totalis/universalis alopecia areata patients and from healthy controls were covered by human TCRbeta sequencing. The RNA source kit depended on sample type: the PAXgene miRNA kit for fixed scalp, the miRNeasy kit for PBMCs, and the RNeasy kit for mouse skin. In treated patients, disease severity was measured using the SALT score, which gives the percentage of scalp surface area affected. Biopsies were taken from tofacitinib-treated patients at baseline and again at 4 and 24 weeks into treatment, and several of those patients also had a later scalp biopsy. High-throughput TCRbeta sequencing was used to examine T cell clonal expansion in alopecia areata in both the C3H/HeJ mouse model and human patients. Amplification of TCRbeta CDR3 regions was done by immunoSEQ multiplex PCR using 35 Vbeta forward primers and 13 Jbeta reverse primers. Scalp clonality was compared among normal scalp (n=4), patchy alopecia areata scalp (n=8), and alopecia totalis/universalis scalp (n=8). Patients stayed on tofacitinib for 6 to 18 months and then had 6 months of follow-up off drug so that delayed response and recurrence could be assessed. Overall study outcomes, separate from this receptor: Higher clonality and more expanded CD8+ clones were observed in lesional scalp than in normal scalp, particularly in alopecia totalis/universalis, a finding suggestive of antigenic drive. Because the treated cohort was small and had only one nonresponder, larger studies are needed to examine links between baseline CD8+ expansion and response. Shared TCR sequences between patients were less evident than in mice, which may be partly attributable to HLA diversity in the patient population. Many expanded lesional clones persisted in scalp and blood during tofacitinib treatment, which may partly explain relapse after stopping treatment. Scalp TCR repertoire analysis is complicated because resident alphabeta T cells in normal human skin are also sequenced, whereas mouse skin is dominated by gammadelta T cells. Tofacitinib significantly lowered scalp clonality and the number of expanded CD8+ clones among the top 100 scalp clones.

Looking up the germline V gene yields CDR1 SGHRS and CDR2 YFSETQ. The CDR3 goes from the cysteine to the phenylalanine over 17 residues. Only CDR3 DNA is held: 51 bases, read in frame from base 1. The V end loses 0 bases and the J end loses 1 base, and a stretch of 13 bases separates them. The treatment or condition tag for this specimen amounts to: oral pan-JAK inhibitor, 5-10 mg twice daily. Lesional scalp punch biopsies and peripheral blood were obtained from alopecia areata patients. After PBMCs were isolated by density centrifugation and stained for CD3, CD4 and CD8, a FACSAria was used to sort CD4+ and CD8+ T cells. On this clone: The clone's antigen remains unknown. Base qualities were left out, and no much larger clone turns up one base away.

Preparation of the library involved the immunoSEQ multiplex PCR assay. RNA was extracted from all samples and reverse transcribed into cDNA, which served as template for TCR sequencing. First-strand cDNA was synthesized with SuperScript III using a 2:1 mix of oligo-dT and random hexamers. A synthetic immune receptor repertoire was used to gauge amplification bias, and whatever bias remained was removed computationally. As for how the authors treated the data: After raw reads were preprocessed to remove errors, the CDR3 was defined following IMGT conventions as running from the conserved cysteine to phenylalanine. Clonality was calculated as 1 minus Shannon entropy normalized by log2 of the number of productive unique TCRs. Scalp TCRbeta sequences were cross-referenced with sorted blood CD4 and CD8 repertoires so that the CD4 or CD8 identity of scalp clones could be inferred. Sourced from immuneACCESS, this table was stored by TCRdb with only in-frame sequences that have V and J called. A share of the clones is absent; for the studies checked, an unresolved V gene accounts for under half, and the remainder has no known explanation. V and J calls and clone size are as listed in that table; D and trimming were resolved from the DNA. The sample data list 150,000 or so clones, and 50% to 75% of these were observed just once. The ten largest clones capture 16% of the sample.

This chain is built from TRBV5-1 and TRBJ2-2, and the D gene may be TRBD1, 6 bases matching. The TCR sequence derives from a human donor with alopecia areata. The sample here was CD4+ T cells sorted from blood, taken at approximately week 60, from a patient treated with tofacitinib. The nucleotide sequence reads TGCGCCAGCAGCTTGGACCCGGGACAAATGAACACCGGGGAGCTGTTTTTT. This is translated as CASSLDPGQMNTGELFF.